The next 29 T cell receptor beta chains were all read from a single sample in a study of human T cells and chemical hapten exposure. Time point of the sample: patch test 1, 2 weeks after DPC sensitization. The treatment here: therapeutic diphenylcyclopropenone sensitization with weekly scalp DPC. One entry per CDR3 protein, called by TCRdb with MiXCR from the RACE reads. Of tens of thousands of distinct CDR3 sequences listed, 32% are singletons. The specimen was whole blood, collected in connection with sensitization to the hapten diphenylcyclopropenone (DPC). These receptors were obtained from a man aged 40-49 years with alopecia areata. Some clones in this sample may be carry-over from other donors' samples.

The rearrangement joins TRBV20-1 to TRBJ1-3; D not certain. Germline V CDR1 and CDR2: DFQATT, SNEGSKA (reference sequence). The CDR3 contains 13 residues. Trimming removed 4 bases from V and 3 bases from J, with 10 bases in between. The CDR3 bases are TGCAGTGCTATTGAATCTGGTGGAAACACCATATATTTT. Translation gives CSAIESGGNTIYF.

V gene TRBV27 combines with J gene TRBJ2-1; the match to TRBD2 covers 10 bases. This CDR3 has 19 amino acids. Germline CDR1 and CDR2: MNHEY and SMNVEV (reference sequence). The trim removed 5 bases at V and 4 bases at J, leaving 17 bases unmatched. In DNA form, the CDR3 reads TGTGCCAGCAGTCCCATACTGCCTAGCGGGAGTTTATCTTACAATGAGCAGTTCTTC. This encodes CASSPILPSGSLSYNEQFF.

This clonotype was picked up a small number of times. V usage is TRBV6-5 and J usage is TRBJ2-2; 13 positions match TRBD2. Germline-derived CDR1 and CDR2 are MNHEY and SVGAGI. V dropped 4 bases and J dropped 0; count of bases not matched to a gene: 2. This CDR3 contains 17 residues. CDR3 residues: CASSLGLAGTNTGELFF. The CDR3 DNA is TGTGCCAGCAGTTTGGGACTAGCGGGGACGAACACCGGGGAGCTGTTTTTT.

This clonotype appeared a few times. This chain joins TRBV6-2 or TRBV6-3 and TRBJ2-7; perhaps D is TRBD1 or TRBD2 (5 bases each). This CDR3 comprises 15 residues. V shed 5 bases and J shed 2 bases, with 16 bases lying between them. The germline V gene has CDR1 MNHEY and CDR2 SVGEGT. CDR3 region: CASSRTGGGPYEQYF. In DNA form, the CDR3 reads TGTGCCAGCAGTCGTACAGGTGGCGGGCCCTACGAGCAGTACTTC.

The chain uses TRBV6-2 or TRBV6-3 and TRBJ1-1; TRBD1 aligns across 10 bases. Unmatched junction bases numbered 8, after V lost 11 bases and J lost 5 bases. The V gene's germline CDR1 is MNHEY and CDR2 SVGEGT. The CDR3 sequence is 13 residues long. CDR3 amino acids: CAGRDRGETEAFF. Here the CDR3 DNA reads TGTGCCGGCCGGGACAGGGGTGAAACTGAAGCTTTCTTT.

There are a few counts of this clonotype. J is TRBJ1-4 and V is TRBV27; D gene ambiguous. This CDR3 has 15 amino acids. With 0 bases removed from V and 2 bases from J, the gap between germline ends came to 7 bases. CDR1 is MNHEY and CDR2 is SMNVEV in the germline V gene (reference sequence). This chain's CDR3 is CASSLSVGTNEKLFF. CDR3 DNA sequence: TGTGCCAGCAGTTTATCCGTGGGTACTAATGAAAAACTGTTTTTT.

In this sample, this clonotype turned up a few times. The chain is built from TRBV20-1 and TRBJ1-4, with a weak D call TRBD1 (5 bases). Between the trimmed V and J ends, which lost 5 bases and 6 bases, there was a span of 13 bases. CDR3 length: 13 amino acids. Germline CDR1 reads DFQATT; CDR2 reads SNEGSKA (reference sequence). CDR3 coding DNA: TGCAGTGCTCTATTGGGGGGGTATGAAAAACTGTTTTTT. It is translated as CSALLGGYEKLFF.

In its sample, this clonotype was seen many times. The gene calls are TRBV24-1 and TRBJ2-3; D ambiguous. The CDR3 consists of 12 residues. The V and J ends lost 2 bases and 2 bases respectively, with 1 base between them. Germline V gene sequence: CDR1 KGHDR, CDR2 SFDVKD. The CDR3 reads CATSDYTDTQYF. The CDR3 DNA is TGTGCCACCAGTGATTACACAGATACGCAGTATTTT.

The V call is TRBV12-3 or TRBV12-4, the J call TRBJ1-5; D is undetermined. The CDR3 length is 14 residues. Trimming took 0 bases from V and 3 from J, leaving 6 bases between them. CDR3 region: CASSLAGINQPQHF. The CDR3 DNA reads TGTGCCAGCAGTTTAGCTGGGATCAATCAGCCCCAGCATTTT.

This rearrangement joins TRBV30 to TRBJ2-4; no clear D gene. CDR1 GTSNPN and CDR2 SVGIG come from the germline V gene (reference sequence). CDR3 length equals 12 residues. Trimming shortened V by 6 bases and J by 9 bases, and 15 bases separated the two germline ends. The CDR3 is CACSTGTVIQYF. CDR3 bases: TGTGCCTGCTCTACGGGTACGGTCATTCAGTACTTC. Based on the CDR3 plus reference TRBV30 and TRBJ2-4, the full variable domain is SQTIHQWPATLVQPVGSPLSLECTVEGTSNPNLYWYRQAAGRGLQLLFYSVGIGQISSEVPQNLSASRPQDRQFILSSKKLLLSDSGFYLCACSTGTVIQYFGAGTRLSVL.

This chain joins TRBV6-6 and TRBJ1-1, with unresolved D. Germline assignment: CDR1 MNHNY and CDR2 SVGAGI (reference sequence). The CDR3 covers 13 residues. V lost 4 bases, J lost 3 bases, and 9 bases lay in between. CDR3 in amino acids: CASSSQEYTEAFF. In DNA, the CDR3 is TGTGCCAGCAGTTCCCAGGAGTACACTGAAGCTTTCTTT.

The gene calls are TRBV28 and TRBJ1-5; a weak D match, TRBD1 (5 bases). Germline V CDR1 and CDR2: MDHEN, SYDVKM. Trimming removed 2 bases at V and 1 base at J, with 9 bases between. This CDR3 has 15 residues. The DNA for the CDR3 is TGTGCCAGCAGTTTACCCCCAGGGAGCAATCAGCCCCAGCATTTT. Its protein product is CASSLPPGSNQPQHF. The full variable domain, rest sourced from reference TRBV28 and TRBJ1-5, is DVKVTQSSRYLVKRTGEKVFLECVQDMDHENMFWYRQDPGLGLRLIYFSYDVKMKEKGDIPEGYSVSREKKERFSLILESASTNQTSMYLCASSLPPGSNQPQHFGDGTRLSIL.

The chain employs TRBV30 and TRBJ1-1; the match to TRBD1 covers 8 bases. This CDR3 is built from 15 residues. J lost 5 bases, V lost 0 bases, and 8 bases had no gene match. Looked up from germline, CDR1 is GTSNPN and CDR2 is SVGIG (reference sequence). The CDR3 sequence: CAWSVYRQGPTEAFF. The CDR3 DNA reads TGTGCCTGGAGTGTATACCGACAGGGGCCGACTGAAGCTTTCTTT.

This clonotype was counted between two and nine times. The chain joins TRBV5-1 to TRBJ2-3, with unresolved D. V dropped 4 bases and J dropped 2 bases, with 11 bases sitting between them. Germline values: CDR1 SGHRS, CDR2 YFSETQ. The CDR3 is 14 residues long. CDR3 in amino acids: CASSPERSTDTQYF. CDR3 nucleotide sequence: TGCGCCAGCAGCCCGGAAAGGTCCACAGATACGCAGTATTTT.

The V gene is TRBV28, the J gene TRBJ2-7, with unresolved D. The CDR3 length is 13 residues. Germline V lookup: CDR1 MDHEN, CDR2 SYDVKM. V dropped 6 bases and J dropped 3 bases, with 12 bases sitting between them. CDR3 in amino acids: CASSKTPSYEQYF. The CDR3 nucleotides are TGTGCCAGCAGCAAGACACCCAGCTACGAGCAGTACTTC.

V usage is TRBV29-1 and J usage is TRBJ1-4; possibly TRBD1 for D (6 bases). Germline loops: CDR1 SQVTM, CDR2 ANQGSEA. The CDR3 contains 14 residues. V gave up 2 bases and J gave up 5 bases, with 12 bases separating them. This CDR3 is CSVEWPRGNEKLFF. The CDR3 DNA reads as TGCAGCGTTGAATGGCCCAGGGGAAATGAAAAACTGTTTTTT.

This clonotype turned up a few times. V is TRBV12-3 or TRBV12-4 and J is TRBJ1-1; D is undetermined. The CDR3 is 14 amino acids. Trimming stripped 7 bases from V and 1 base from J, with 13 bases between. CDR3 coding DNA: TGTGCCAGCAATACTTGGAGGCGGAACACTGAAGCTTTCTTT. Its protein is CASNTWRRNTEAFF.

This CDR3 reads CASSENTLDGYTF. The CDR3, as DNA: TGCGCCAGCAGTGAGAACACCCTGGACGGCTACACCTTC. This chain uses TRBV10-1 with TRBJ1-2; D gene uncertain. V was pared by 2 bases and J by 8 bases, with 12 bases between. CDR1 and CDR2 (germline): WNHNN, SYGVQD (reference sequence). The CDR3 has 13 amino acids.

The chain uses TRBV7-2 and TRBJ1-1; 7 bases agree with TRBD1. Germline V gives CDR1 SGHTA, CDR2 FQGNSA. The CDR3 extends over 13 amino acids. The V and J ends lost 4 bases and 4 bases, in that order; junction bases with no gene match: 3. The CDR3 spells CASSSPGGTEAFF. The CDR3 nucleotides are TGTGCCAGCAGCTCACCAGGGGGCACTGAAGCTTTCTTT.

The chain employs TRBV20-1 and TRBJ1-1, with a possible D match to TRBD1 (6 bases). The CDR3 covers 13 residues. The germline gives CDR1 DFQATT, CDR2 SNEGSKA (reference sequence). Deletions cut 6 bases from V and 0 bases from J, with 11 bases between. In nucleotides, the CDR3 is TGCAGTGCGGTGGGGGCCGTGAACACTGAAGCTTTCTTT. It specifies CSAVGAVNTEAFF.

This rearrangement joins TRBV7-9 to TRBJ2-1; 7 bases agree with TRBD2. Per germline, CDR1 SEHNR and CDR2 FQNEAQ (reference sequence). V was clipped by 3 bases and J by 10 bases; unmatched bases: 9. The length of the CDR3 is 14 residues. This CDR3 reads CASSFRSRREEQFF. The CDR3 DNA reads as TGTGCCAGCAGCTTCAGGTCAAGGCGGGAGGAGCAGTTCTTC.

This clonotype appeared a few times. V and J are TRBV12-3 or TRBV12-4 and TRBJ2-1; tentatively, D is TRBD1 or TRBD2 (5 bases each). V lost 7 bases to trimming and J lost 5 bases, with 12 bases between them. The CDR3 contains 13 residues. The CDR3 here is CASKGTQHNEQFF. CDR3 sequence (DNA): TGTGCCAGCAAGGGGACCCAACACAATGAGCAGTTCTTC.

The chain recombines TRBV7-7 with TRBJ2-2; D is unresolved. The germline V and J ends were trimmed by 4 bases and 6 bases, with 6 bases remaining between them. Germline values: CDR1 SSHAT, CDR2 FNYEAQ (reference sequence). The length of the CDR3 is 12 residues. CDR3 sequence: CASSSASGELFF. The CDR3 DNA is TGTGCCAGCAGCTCTGCTTCCGGGGAGCTGTTTTTT.

The V gene is TRBV18, the J gene TRBJ2-7, with 9 bases identical to TRBD1. Germline V gene sequence: CDR1 KGHSH, CDR2 LQKENI. J gave up 1 base and V 3 bases, and 7 bases lay outside the gene matches. The CDR3 spans 16 residues. The CDR3 loop is CASSPRSGTGSYEQYF. The CDR3 DNA sequence: TGTGCCAGCTCACCGCGTAGTGGGACAGGGTCCTACGAGCAGTACTTC.

This clonotype was seen just once. The chain employs TRBV12-3 or TRBV12-4 and TRBJ2-7; either TRBD1 or TRBD2 may supply D (7 bases each). This CDR3 has 14 amino acids. Trimming removed 5 bases at V and 2 bases at J, with 13 bases between. The CDR3 loop reads CASSPRGGAYEQYF. The CDR3 DNA reads as TGTGCCAGCAGTCCCAGGGGGGGGGCCTACGAGCAGTACTTC.

The chain couples TRBV6-4 to TRBJ2-7, with 7 bases fitting TRBD1. From germline, CDR1 is MRHNA and CDR2 SNTAGT. With 4 bases clipped from V and 4 bases from J, the junction kept 4 bases outside the gene matches. CDR3 length: 13 amino acids. CDR3 sequence: CASSVSRGYEQYF. For the CDR3, the DNA is TGTGCCAGCAGTGTCTCCAGGGGGTACGAGCAGTACTTC.

This clonotype was seen more than once but under ten times. The chain recombines TRBV20-1 with TRBJ2-3; 13 bases agree with TRBD2. Germline V lookup: CDR1 DFQATT, CDR2 SNEGSKA (reference sequence). V lost 0 bases and J lost 0; bases outside the gene matches: 15. This CDR3 region has 21 residues. The CDR3 DNA sequence: TGCAGTGCTAGAGATAGGGTCCCCTGGGGGACTAGCGGGACTAGCACAGATACGCAGTATTTT. Its translation: CSARDRVPWGTSGTSTDTQYF.

This clonotype was observed a handful of times. The chain is built from TRBV3-1 and TRBJ2-7; D not certain. Germline CDR1 and CDR2: LGHDT and YNNKEL (reference sequence). The CDR3 is 13 residues long. Trimming removed 0 bases from V and 3 bases from J, with 6 bases in between. The CDR3 DNA reads as TGTGCCAGCAGCCAAGACAACCACTACGAGCAGTACTTC. Its protein product is CASSQDNHYEQYF.

This clonotype was counted a few times. The gene calls are TRBV12-3 or TRBV12-4 and TRBJ2-3; 7 nucleotides match TRBD2. The CDR3 has 15 residues. The V gene end was trimmed by 2 bases and the J gene end by 1 base; junction bases not matched to a gene: 3. The CDR3 DNA reads TGTGCCAGCAGTTTATCAACTAGCGGCACAGATACGCAGTATTTT. Translated, it gives CASSLSTSGTDTQYF.